The subject of this entry is one TCR beta chain. No antigen is known for it. This entry is derived from a study of graft-versus-host responses after intestinal transplantation. Whole-study context: Tacrolimus and steroids were given for around three years to all recipients after anti-thymocyte globulin induction.

Method: immunoSEQ multiplex PCR; TCRdb's copy keeps in-frame clones and lacks some. The sample yields tens of thousands of clones, around 93% seen once. Study-wide results and caveats: Researchers found peak circulating GvH clone levels linked to early post-transplant HvG declines.

Trimming cost V 6 bases and J 6 bases; bases outside gene matches: 8. The CDR3 has 14 residues. The germline V gene has CDR1 MNHNY and CDR2 SVGAGI (reference sequence). V is TRBV6-6 and J is TRBJ2-1; 7 bases are a match to TRBD1. The sample here was unstimulated CD4+ T cells sorted from spleen or lymph node cells, taken before transplant. The origin of this receptor is a human donor who was the organ donor for an intestinal transplant. The CDR3 DNA reads TGTGCCAGCAGCCAAGACAGGGCCTTCAATGAGCAGTTCTTC. It yields the protein CASSQDRAFNEQFF.